This T cell receptor (beta chain) derives from a study of T cells in Graves' hyperthyroidism and ophthalmopathy. Regarding the study as a whole: Expanded thyroid clonotypes (above 0.001) were mostly also found in blood.

With duration under 3 months, ophthalmopathy was active: Clinical Activity Score at least 3, NOSPECS at least 4. For the diagnoses, clinical symptoms, serum thyroxine and TRAb, thyroid ultrasound and orbital computed tomography were used. From 9 to 10 ml of fresh peripheral blood, PBMCs were isolated. This clonotype was counted ten times or more. Its antigen is as yet unknown. Amplification of TCR beta CDR3 regions used RNA as the template. TCR CDR3 underwent first-round RT-PCR with the HTBI primer set. MiXCR, run by TCRdb on the multiplex PCR reads, gives a single entry per CDR3 protein. The data hold around 400,000 distinct CDR3 sequences, with over 12% observed a single time. The CDR3 length is 15 residues. The ends were cut back, 1 base at V and 6 bases at J, with 16 bases in the middle. Germline V CDR1 and CDR2: MDHEN, SYDVKM.

The TCR comes from an older woman with Graves' ophthalmopathy. The sample consisted of blood. The chain links TRBV28 to TRBJ2-7; possibly TRBD1 for D (6 bases). CDR3 in amino acids: CASSLYRAGSGEQYF. The CDR3 region has the DNA TGTGCCAGCAGTTTATACAGGGCAGGGTCCGGCGAGCAGTACTTC.